Below are 21 T cell receptor beta chains sequenced from a single sample in a study of shared clonotypes between healthy human individuals. Assay used: immunoSEQ multiplex PCR; TCRdb lists only in-frame clones, some missing. The top ten hold about 0.34% of the sample, which has approximately 400,000 clones, approximately 96% seen once. Specimen: memory CD8+ T cells sorted from blood. Indicated subset: CD45RO+ cells pooled with CCR7-negative TemRA cells. Receptors originate from a man aged 30-40 years in good health.

The chain carries TRBV5-1 and TRBJ2-1; TRBD2 might be the D (5 bases). This CDR3 contains 15 residues. Germline CDR1 reads SGHRS; CDR2 reads YFSETQ. V dropped 5 bases and J dropped 0 bases, with 12 bases sitting between them. The CDR3 DNA sequence: TGCGCCAGCAGTCCCGGACTGAGCTCCTACAATGAGCAGTTCTTC. Its translation: CASSPGLSSYNEQFF.

The chain is built from TRBV4-1 and TRBJ2-1; the match to TRBD2 covers 13 bases. Germline-derived CDR1 and CDR2 are MGHRA and YSYEKL. V lost 5 bases, J lost 1 base, and 5 bases stayed unmatched. The CDR3 covers 17 residues. The CDR3 spells CASSSGLAGVSYNEQFF. DNA of the CDR3: TGCGCCAGCAGCTCCGGACTAGCGGGAGTTTCCTACAATGAGCAGTTCTTC.

The gene calls are TRBV12-5 and TRBJ2-5; D not resolved. In germline, CDR1 is LGHNT, CDR2 FRNRAP. This CDR3 comprises 12 residues. Deletions cut 6 bases from V and 10 bases from J, with 15 bases between. This chain's CDR3 is CASGVDAGFQYF. The CDR3 coding sequence is TGTGCTAGTGGAGTTGACGCCGGGTTCCAGTACTTC.

The rearrangement uses TRBV28 and TRBJ2-4; no reliable D call. In germline, CDR1 is MDHEN, CDR2 SYDVKM. The CDR3 loop spans 19 amino acids. The V and J ends lost 4 bases and 0 bases respectively, with 22 bases between them. The CDR3 nucleotides read TGTGCCAGCAGTTCCCCTATACCCACTAAGCGTCTAGCCAAAAACATTCAGTACTTC. As protein: CASSSPIPTKRLAKNIQYF.

The V call is TRBV13, the J call TRBJ2-7; D is uncertain. The CDR3 spans 12 residues. Trimming removed 3 bases from V and 1 base from J, with 4 bases in between. From germline, CDR1 is PRHDT and CDR2 FYEKMQ (reference sequence). The CDR3 DNA sequence: TGTGCCAGCAGCTTCGGATCCTACGAGCAGTACTTC. Translating it yields CASSFGSYEQYF.

J is TRBJ2-7 and V is TRBV7-9, with 9 bases identical to TRBD1. Per germline, CDR1 SEHNR and CDR2 FQNEAQ (reference sequence). With 5 bases clipped from V and 4 bases from J, the junction kept 9 bases outside the gene matches. This CDR3 has 15 residues. As DNA, the CDR3 is TGTGCCAGCAGCGGGGGACAGGGTGGGGTTTACGAGCAGTACTTC. Its translation: CASSGGQGGVYEQYF.

This clone was counted a few times. V gene TRBV30 combines with J gene TRBJ2-7, with 10 bases lining up with TRBD2. The CDR3 has 14 amino acids. Germline V lookup: CDR1 GTSNPN, CDR2 SVGIG (reference sequence). Trimming took 3 bases from V and 4 from J; bases not matched to a gene: 6. CDR3 coding DNA: TGTGCCTGGAGCTTTACTAGCGGGGATTACGAGCAGTACTTC. Residues: CAWSFTSGDYEQYF.

The chain couples TRBV29-1 to TRBJ2-5, with 11 positions matching TRBD1. The CDR3 length is 16 residues. V dropped 4 bases and J dropped 5; count of bases not matched to a gene: 12. CDR1 and CDR2 (germline): SQVTM, ANQGSEA. For the CDR3, the DNA is TGCAGCGTTGGAGGGCGACGGGACAGGGGGGTTGAGACCCAGTACTTC. The encoded protein is CSVGGRRDRGVETQYF.

The gene calls are TRBV13 and TRBJ2-7; weak D call: TRBD2 (6 bases). Germline values: CDR1 PRHDT, CDR2 FYEKMQ (reference sequence). The CDR3 loop spans 15 amino acids. V was clipped by 5 bases and J by 0 bases, with 14 bases between them. The CDR3 DNA is TGTGCCAGCAGCAGCGGGCCAACCTACTCCTACGAGCAGTACTTC. Translation: CASSSGPTYSYEQYF.

This rearrangement joins TRBV5-1 to TRBJ2-1; no reliable D call. This CDR3 region has 12 residues. V was clipped by 1 base and J by 9 bases, with 8 bases between them. Germline values: CDR1 SGHRS, CDR2 YFSETQ. The CDR3 protein is CASSLYPGEQFF. DNA of the CDR3: TGCGCCAGCAGCTTGTATCCCGGTGAGCAGTTCTTC.

As concerns this clone: The sample holds other DNA sequences that translate to the same CDR3. The chain uses TRBV30 and TRBJ2-5, with 8 bases lining up with TRBD1. CDR1 is GTSNPN, CDR2 SVGIG, per germline (reference sequence). The CDR3 is made up of 12 amino acids. The V gene end was trimmed by 5 bases and the J gene end by 1 base; junction bases not matched to a gene: 0. Written as DNA, the CDR3 is TGTGCCTGGGACAGGGGCCAAGAGACCCAGTACTTC. This codes for CAWDRGQETQYF.

There are a few counts of this clone. The chain links TRBV6-1 to TRBJ2-7; perhaps TRBD1 as D (6 bases). The V end lost 7 bases, the J end lost 2 bases, and 15 bases lay between the germline ends. Germline values: CDR1 MNHNS, CDR2 SASEGT. The CDR3 is 14 amino acids. For the CDR3, the DNA is TGTGCCAGCACCTTTGCCTCAGGGGCCTACGAGCAGTACTTC. This sequence encodes CASTFASGAYEQYF.

V gene TRBV19 combines with J gene TRBJ2-5; 11 nucleotides line up with TRBD1. The CDR3 loop spans 17 amino acids. The ends lost 6 bases at V and 2 bases at J; junction bases unmatched: 11. Germline values: CDR1 LNHDA, CDR2 SQIVND (reference sequence). The CDR3 spells CASRAPSGTGGQETQYF. The DNA of the CDR3 is TGTGCCAGTAGGGCCCCCTCCGGGACAGGGGGGCAAGAGACCCAGTACTTC.

The chain uses TRBV28 and TRBJ2-2; 7 bases agree with TRBD2. Germline V CDR1 and CDR2: MDHEN, SYDVKM. The CDR3 is made up of 15 amino acids. V dropped 3 bases and J dropped 3; count of bases not matched to a gene: 4. CDR3 DNA: TGTGCCAGCAGTTTCCCCGGGAGGCACACCGGGGAGCTGTTTTTT. Translated: CASSFPGRHTGELFF.

This clone was seen just once. The CDR3 reads CASSGTGTGEREQYF. CDR3 coding DNA: TGCGCCAGCAGTGGAACCGGGACAGGGGAGAGGGAGCAGTACTTC. The chain uses TRBV10-2 and TRBJ2-7; 10 bases align to TRBD1. The CDR3 has 15 amino acids. The germline gives CDR1 WSHSY, CDR2 SAAADI. Germline trimming cut 4 bases from V and 7 bases from J; bases unmatched to any gene: 10.

The chain couples TRBV28 to TRBJ1-5, with TRBD1 matching over 7 bases. The CDR3 spans 18 residues. J gave up 0 bases and V 3 bases, and 11 bases lay outside the gene matches. Germline CDR1 and CDR2: MDHEN and SYDVKM. The DNA for the CDR3 is TGTGCCAGCAGTTTCCTTAGGACAGGCCTCTATAGCAATCAGCCCCAGCATTTT. Encoded protein: CASSFLRTGLYSNQPQHF.

The chain has TRBV28 and TRBJ1-5; 9 bases align to TRBD1. V shed 6 bases and J 7 bases; nucleotides not matched to a gene: 13. CDR1 and CDR2 from the germline V gene are MDHEN and SYDVKM. The CDR3 covers 16 residues. The CDR3 loop reads CASRSDRGMVRQPQHF. The CDR3 DNA reads TGTGCCAGCAGGTCGGACAGGGGAATGGTTAGACAGCCCCAGCATTTT.

The gene calls are TRBV7-2 and TRBJ1-1, with D hard to call. V was trimmed by 3 bases and J by 7 bases, leaving 15 bases between them. Germline CDR1 and CDR2: SGHTA and FQGNSA. The CDR3 contains 14 residues. The CDR3 spells CASSFRGKGFEAFF. CDR3 nucleotide sequence: TGTGCCAGCAGCTTCCGGGGTAAAGGGTTTGAAGCTTTCTTT.

The chain is built from TRBV30 and TRBJ1-1, with D maybe TRBD1 (5 bases). V lost 5 bases and J 9 bases, leaving 13 bases between the germline ends. The CDR3 is made up of 11 amino acids. Germline assignment: CDR1 GTSNPN and CDR2 SVGIG (reference sequence). CDR3 in DNA: TGTGCCTGGCAGGGCCCCACCCAAGCTTTCTTT. The encoded protein is CAWQGPTQAFF. The whole variable domain, filled in from reference TRBV30 and TRBJ1-1, reads SQTIHQWPATLVQPVGSPLSLECTVEGTSNPNLYWYRQAAGRGLQLLFYSVGIGQISSEVPQNLSASRPQDRQFILSSKKLLLSDSGFYLCAWQGPTQAFFGQGTRLTVV.

The V and J genes are TRBV7-9 and TRBJ2-3, with 7 bases that match TRBD1. Trimming cost V 6 bases and J 0 bases; bases outside gene matches: 6. CDR3 length: 15 amino acids. Germline CDR1 is SEHNR and CDR2 is FQNEAQ (reference sequence). The chain's CDR3 is CASRKGQTSTDTQYF. The DNA for the CDR3 is TGTGCCAGCAGGAAGGGACAGACTAGCACAGATACGCAGTATTTT.

The CDR3 is CASKESGANEQFF. CDR3 nucleotides: TGTGCCAGTAAGGAAAGCGGGGCCAATGAGCAGTTCTTC. This chain uses TRBV19 with TRBJ2-1; 7 bases map to TRBD2. The CDR3 loop spans 13 amino acids. With 7 bases clipped from V and 6 bases from J, the junction kept 6 bases outside the gene matches. From germline, CDR1 is LNHDA and CDR2 SQIVND (reference sequence).